These 23 T cell receptor beta chains originate from one sample sequenced in a study of T cells in Graves' hyperthyroidism and ophthalmopathy. Using RNA transcripts as the source, TCR beta CDR3 regions were amplified. TCR CDR3 regions were first amplified by RT-PCR with HTBI primers. TCRdb recomputed calls from the multiplex PCR reads with MiXCR, one row per CDR3 protein. The repertoire includes 610,000 or so distinct CDR3 sequences, approximately 44% of them detected once, and about 8% sits in the top ten. The source material was peripheral blood or thyroid tissue (not recorded which). These receptor sequences come from a woman aged 18-29 years with Graves' hyperthyroidism.

As to this clonotype: A much larger clone lies a single base off, so this may be a read error. This chain uses TRBV2 with TRBJ1-2; D possibly corresponds to TRBD1 (5 bases). The V and J ends lost 6 bases and 4 bases respectively, with 15 bases between them. CDR3 length: 14 amino acids. The germline CDR1 and CDR2 sequences are SNHLY and FYNNEI. CDR3 nucleotides: TGTGCCAGCAGCGGGGCAGTTGCCCCCTATGGCTACACCTTC. This codes for CASSGAVAPYGYTF. Complete variable domain (other parts from reference TRBV2 and TRBJ1-2): EPEVTQTPSHQVTQMGQEVILRCVPISNHLYFYWYRQILGQKVEFLVSFYNNEISEKSEIFDDQFSVERPDGSNFTLKIRSTKLEDSAMYFCASSGAVAPYGYTFGSGTRLTVV.

In nucleotides, the CDR3 is TGTGCCAGCAGCAAGGGTGGGAGGATCGAGGAAAAACTGTTTTTT. The encoded protein is CASSKGGRIEEKLFF. The chain is built from TRBV11-2 and TRBJ1-4; D unresolved. Looked up from germline, CDR1 is SGHAT and CDR2 is FQNNGV. Trimming took off 5 bases at V and 8 bases at J, with 18 bases between the two ends. This CDR3 comprises 15 residues.

This clonotype has ten or more counts. This chain links TRBV5-8 with TRBJ1-2, with TRBD1 matching 8 bases. V lost 3 bases to trimming and J lost 8 bases; unmatched junction nucleotides: 12. In germline, CDR1 is SGHTS, CDR2 YDEGEE. The CDR3 loop spans 15 amino acids. This CDR3 is CASSWGTGTLRGYTF. CDR3 nucleotide sequence: TGTGCCAGCAGCTGGGGGACAGGCACCTTACGGGGCTACACCTTC.

The chain couples TRBV29-1 to TRBJ2-5; TRBD1 matches 8 bases. CDR3 length: 14 amino acids. Looked up from germline, CDR1 is SQVTM and CDR2 is ANQGSEA. V gave up 8 bases and J gave up 2 bases; unmatched junction bases: 10. In DNA form, the CDR3 reads TGCAGCATCCTGACAGGGGACTTACAAGAGACCCAGTACTTC. Its protein product is CSILTGDLQETQYF.

This clonotype was observed at least ten times. This chain connects TRBV12-3 or TRBV12-4 to TRBJ1-2, with TRBD1 matching 7 bases. The CDR3 extends over 14 amino acids. V shed 5 bases, J shed 3 bases, and the junction held 6 bases outside the gene matches. Here the CDR3 DNA reads TGTGCCAGCAGTGAAGCGGACAGGTACTATGGCTACACCTTC. Translating it yields CASSEADRYYGYTF.

This clonotype came up many times. The V and J genes are TRBV5-5 and TRBJ2-7, with D possibly TRBD2 on 5 matching bases. The CDR3 is 15 residues long. V lost 3 bases to trimming and J lost 7 bases, with 20 bases between them. Germline CDR1 and CDR2: SGHKS and YYEKEE (reference sequence). The CDR3 DNA reads as TGTGCCAGCAGCTGGGAGTCCACTCGAGCAAGGGAGCAGTACTTC. Translation: CASSWESTRAREQYF.

V gene TRBV11-2 combines with J gene TRBJ2-7, with 9 bases matching TRBD2. The end of the DNA aligns better with TRBJ2-1, so the J call may be wrong. The CDR3 totals 14 residues. The germline V gene encodes CDR1 SGHAT and CDR2 FQNNGV. The CDR3 DNA is TGTGCCAGCAGGATTCTAGCGGGAACTTGGGAGCAGTTCTTC. Residues: CASRILAGTWEQFF.

In nucleotides, the CDR3 is TGTGCCAGCAGCGGGACCGCTGGAAACACCATATATTTT. Amino acid sequence: CASSGTAGNTIYF. The J gene is TRBJ1-3, the V gene TRBV7-9, with D possibly TRBD1 on 5 matching bases. Trimming took off 5 bases at V and 2 bases at J, with 7 bases between the two ends. This CDR3 contains 13 residues. Germline V gene lookup returns CDR1 SEHNR and CDR2 FQNEAQ (reference sequence).

This clonotype occurred many times. The V call is TRBV20-1, the J call TRBJ1-1; the D gene is possibly TRBD1 (5 bases). Trimming pared 0 bases from V and 3 bases from J, leaving 17 bases between. The germline V gene encodes CDR1 DFQATT and CDR2 SNEGSKA (reference sequence). This CDR3 comprises 16 residues. CDR3 protein: CSARDMGRGWDTEAFF. CDR3 sequence (DNA): TGCAGTGCTAGAGATATGGGGCGCGGGTGGGACACTGAAGCTTTCTTT.

This clonotype was detected once. A single base separates this from a much larger clone, so it may be a read error. The chain uses TRBV20-1 and TRBJ2-2, with TRBD2 matching over 11 bases. Germline V gene data show CDR1 as DFQATT and CDR2 as SNEGSKA (reference sequence). This CDR3 region has 19 residues. The CDR3 here is CSAGDAMIAGGPATGELFF. The DNA of the CDR3 is TGCAGTGCTGGAGATGCGATGATAGCGGGAGGGCCTGCGACCGGGGAGCTGTTTTTT.

The chain employs TRBV2 and TRBJ1-4, with D maybe TRBD1 (5 bases). Trimming cost V 2 bases and J 10 bases, with 20 bases left between them. Germline V gives CDR1 SNHLY, CDR2 FYNNEI. This CDR3 has 16 residues. The CDR3: CASSERLQGVSGKLFF. The CDR3 coding sequence is TGTGCCAGCAGTGAACGTCTGCAGGGCGTTTCGGGAAAACTGTTTTTT.

There are many counts of this clonotype. This chain joins TRBV19 and TRBJ1-5; the match to TRBD1 covers 10 bases. CDR3 length equals 14 residues. Germline V gives CDR1 LNHDA, CDR2 SQIVND (reference sequence). The V gene end was trimmed by 7 bases and the J gene end by 7 bases; junction bases not matched to a gene: 7. CDR3 in amino acids: CASKRQGAHQPQHF. CDR3 nucleotide sequence: TGTGCCAGTAAGAGACAGGGGGCTCACCAGCCCCAGCATTTT.

Notes on this clonotype: A read error may explain this, as a much larger clone is one base away. The rearrangement joins TRBV11-3 to TRBJ2-2; possibly TRBD2 for D (5 bases). There are 14 residues in the CDR3. CDR1 is SGHNT, CDR2 YENEEA, per germline. CDR3 DNA: TGTGCCAGCAGCCCCCTCCGATCCACCGGGAAGCTGTTTTTT. This codes for CASSPLRSTGKLFF.

V and J are TRBV5-1 and TRBJ1-1; D gene uncertain. Germline values: CDR1 SGHRS, CDR2 YFSETQ. This CDR3 has 14 amino acids. V lost 7 bases to trimming and J lost 14 bases, with 27 bases between them. The CDR3 region is CASASGRPNNEQFF. The CDR3 bases are TGCGCCAGCGCGAGCGGGAGGCCTAACAATGAGCAGTTCTTT.

The chain employs TRBV20-1 and TRBJ2-3; the D gene is possibly TRBD1 (6 bases). Germline loops: CDR1 DFQATT, CDR2 SNEGSKA (reference sequence). The CDR3 is 14 residues long. V was cut by 2 bases and J by 1 base, with 10 bases left in between. CDR3 sequence: CSARPDSRTDTQYF. Here the CDR3 DNA reads TGCAGTGCTAGACCGGACAGCCGCACAGATACGCAGTATTTT.

In regard to this clonotype: A read error may explain this, as a much larger clone is one base away. The CDR3 region is CASKGATSEKLFF. CDR3 DNA sequence: TGTGCCAGTAAGGGGGCAACTAGTGAAAAACTGTTTTTT. This chain connects TRBV19 to TRBJ1-4; TRBD1 matches at 7 bases. This CDR3 has 13 amino acids. The germline CDR1 and CDR2 sequences are LNHDA and SQIVND (reference sequence).

The chain carries TRBV20-1 and TRBJ1-1; 11 positions match TRBD1. There are 14 residues in the CDR3. The germline V gene has CDR1 DFQATT and CDR2 SNEGSKA (reference sequence). With V trimmed by 5 bases and J by 0 bases, 2 bases remained unmatched. This CDR3 reads CSAGQGAMNTEAFF. CDR3 sequence (DNA): TGCAGTGCTGGACAGGGGGCCATGAACACTGAAGCTTTCTTT.

This clonotype has only a few counts. A much larger clone sits a single nucleotide away, making a read error possible. The gene calls are TRBV2 and TRBJ1-3; D perhaps matches TRBD1 (6 bases). CDR3 length equals 16 residues. Per the germline V gene, CDR1 is SNHLY and CDR2 is FYNNEI. Trimming took off 7 bases at V and 0 bases at J, with 16 bases between the two ends. CDR3 bases: TGTGCCAGCACCGTGGGGGGCCTCAGCTCTGGAAACACCATATATTTT. This translates into CASTVGGLSSGNTIYF. Full variable domain (remainder filled in from reference TRBV2 and TRBJ1-3): EPEVTQTPSHQVTQMGQEVILRCVPISNHLYFYWYRQILGQKVEFLVSFYNNEISEKSEIFDDQFSVERPDGSNFTLKIRSTKLEDSAMYFCASTVGGLSSGNTIYFGEGSWLTVV.

This clonotype was observed at least ten times. J is TRBJ1-2 and V is TRBV29-1; 7 bases map to TRBD1. Germline lookup yields CDR1 SQVTM and CDR2 ANQGSEA. The V gene end was trimmed by 4 bases and the J gene end by 2 bases; junction bases not matched to a gene: 7. The CDR3 totals 14 residues. The CDR3 spells CSVVAGGGNYGYTF. CDR3 bases: TGCAGCGTTGTTGCAGGGGGTGGCAACTATGGCTACACCTTC.

This clonotype showed up many times. This chain's CDR3 is CSVPPRVNTGELFF. In DNA form, the CDR3 reads TGCAGTGTCCCCCCCCGGGTGAACACCGGGGAGCTGTTTTTT. The chain couples TRBV20-1 to TRBJ2-2, with D uncertain. The CDR3 spans 14 residues. Germline loops: CDR1 DFQATT, CDR2 SNEGSKA (reference sequence). The germline V and J ends were trimmed by 7 bases and 1 base, with 13 bases remaining between them.

As regards this clonotype: A single base separates this from a much larger clone, so it may be a read error. The chain is built from TRBV12-3 or TRBV12-4 and TRBJ2-7; no reliable D call. The CDR3 loop spans 15 amino acids. For the CDR3, the DNA is TGTGCCGGCAGTTACTCCGGAACCCCTTTGGACGAGCAGTACTTC. Protein product: CAGSYSGTPLDEQYF.

The sample holds many counts of this clonotype. The chain employs TRBV12-5 and TRBJ1-5; D gene ambiguous. This CDR3 is built from 14 residues. Trimming pared 6 bases from V and 2 bases from J, leaving 11 bases between. Per the germline V gene, CDR1 is LGHNT and CDR2 is FRNRAP. The DNA for the CDR3 is TGTGCTAGTGGCTCGGGTCTTGGCAATCAGCCCCAGCATTTT. Protein sequence: CASGSGLGNQPQHF.

This clonotype was recorded at least ten times. The rearrangement joins TRBV4-3 to TRBJ1-1; the match to TRBD1 covers 7 bases. The V gene's germline CDR1 is LGHNA and CDR2 YSLEER. The CDR3 consists of 15 residues. V was pared by 4 bases and J by 8 bases, with 13 bases of the junction left unmatched. CDR3: CASSRDRDIQPEAFF. CDR3 bases: TGCGCCAGCAGCCGCGACAGGGACATTCAGCCGGAAGCTTTCTTT.